This T cell receptor (beta chain) was recovered during a study of shared clonotypes between healthy human individuals. Findings and caveats of the study: Naive subsets generally had larger estimated richness than memory subsets.

Remarks on this clone: Its cognate antigen is unknown.

Germline V gene sequence: CDR1 LNHDA, CDR2 SQIVND (reference sequence). CDR3 size: 16 residues. Trimming removed 7 bases from V and 5 bases from J, with 21 bases in between. DNA at 200 ng, 30,000 or so T cell genomes, went into sorted-subset replicate PCRs. Profiled with immunoSEQ multiplex PCR; TCRdb holds only in-frame clones, not every one. The sample records around 720,000 clones, roughly 72% being singletons. The source material was memory CD4+ T cells sorted from blood. As to subset: CD45RA-negative fraction. The source is a woman in her 30s in good health. The chain joins TRBV19 to TRBJ2-1; D remains ambiguous. As DNA, the CDR3 is TGTGCCAGTAAGAGTGAGGCTGCCTGGTGGGACAATGAGCAGTTCTTC. Translating it yields CASKSEAAWWDNEQFF.